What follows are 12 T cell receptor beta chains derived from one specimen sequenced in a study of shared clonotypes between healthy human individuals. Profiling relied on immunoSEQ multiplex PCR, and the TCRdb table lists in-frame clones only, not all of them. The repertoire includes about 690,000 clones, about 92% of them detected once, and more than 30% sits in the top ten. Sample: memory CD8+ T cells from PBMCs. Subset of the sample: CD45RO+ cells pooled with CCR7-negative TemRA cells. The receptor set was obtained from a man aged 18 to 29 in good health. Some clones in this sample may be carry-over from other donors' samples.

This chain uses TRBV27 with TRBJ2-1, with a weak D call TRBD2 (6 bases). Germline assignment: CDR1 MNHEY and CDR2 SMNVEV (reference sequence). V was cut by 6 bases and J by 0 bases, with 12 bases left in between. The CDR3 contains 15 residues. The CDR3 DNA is TGTGCCAGCAGCTATAGCGGTGGCTCCTACAATGAGCAGTTCTTC. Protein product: CASSYSGGSYNEQFF.

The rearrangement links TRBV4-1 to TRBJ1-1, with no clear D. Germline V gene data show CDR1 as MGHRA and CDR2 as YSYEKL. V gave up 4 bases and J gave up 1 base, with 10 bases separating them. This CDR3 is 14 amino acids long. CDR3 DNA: TGCGCCAGCAGCCGATGGACGGAGAACACTGAAGCTTTCTTT. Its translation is CASSRWTENTEAFF.

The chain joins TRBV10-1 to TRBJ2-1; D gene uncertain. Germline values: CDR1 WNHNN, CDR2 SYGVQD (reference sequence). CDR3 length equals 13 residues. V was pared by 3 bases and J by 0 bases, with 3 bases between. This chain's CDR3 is CASSERSYNEQFF. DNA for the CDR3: TGCGCCAGCAGTGAACGCTCCTACAATGAGCAGTTCTTC.

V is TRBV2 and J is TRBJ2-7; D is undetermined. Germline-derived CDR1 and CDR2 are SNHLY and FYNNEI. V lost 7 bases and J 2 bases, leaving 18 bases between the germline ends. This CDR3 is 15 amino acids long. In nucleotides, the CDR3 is TGTGCCAGCAATGCCTTCGCCGATGGAACCTACGAGCAGTACTTC. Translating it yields CASNAFADGTYEQYF.

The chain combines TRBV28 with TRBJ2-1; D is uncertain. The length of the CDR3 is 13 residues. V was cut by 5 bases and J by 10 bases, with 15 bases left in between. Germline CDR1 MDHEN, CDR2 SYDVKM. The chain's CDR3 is CASSPPPTWEQFF. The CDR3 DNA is TGTGCCAGCAGTCCTCCTCCCACTTGGGAGCAGTTCTTC.

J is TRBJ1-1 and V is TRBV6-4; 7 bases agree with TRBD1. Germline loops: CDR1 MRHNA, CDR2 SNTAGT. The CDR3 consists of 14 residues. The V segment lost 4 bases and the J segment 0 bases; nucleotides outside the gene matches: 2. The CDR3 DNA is TGTGCCAGCAGTGCAGGGGGGGTGAACACTGAAGCTTTCTTT. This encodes CASSAGGVNTEAFF.

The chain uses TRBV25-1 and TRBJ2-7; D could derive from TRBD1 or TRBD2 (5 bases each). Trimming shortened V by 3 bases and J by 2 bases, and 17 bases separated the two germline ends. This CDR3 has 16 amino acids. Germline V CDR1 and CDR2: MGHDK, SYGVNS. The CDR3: CASSDRTGNRPYEQYF. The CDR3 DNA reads TGTGCCAGCAGTGACCGCACGGGGAACAGGCCCTACGAGCAGTACTTC.

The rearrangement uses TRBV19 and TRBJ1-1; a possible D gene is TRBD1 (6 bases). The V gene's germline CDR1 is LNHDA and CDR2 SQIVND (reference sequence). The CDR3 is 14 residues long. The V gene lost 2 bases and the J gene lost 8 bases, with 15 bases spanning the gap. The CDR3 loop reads CASSIRDTRLEAFF. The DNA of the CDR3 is TGTGCCAGTAGTATAAGGGACACTCGTCTCGAAGCTTTCTTT.

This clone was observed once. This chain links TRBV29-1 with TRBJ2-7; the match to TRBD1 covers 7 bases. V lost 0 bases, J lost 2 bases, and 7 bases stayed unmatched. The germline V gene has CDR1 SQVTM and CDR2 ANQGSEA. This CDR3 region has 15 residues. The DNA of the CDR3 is TGCAGCGTTGAAGACTTAACAGGGGATACCTACGAGCAGTACTTC. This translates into CSVEDLTGDTYEQYF.

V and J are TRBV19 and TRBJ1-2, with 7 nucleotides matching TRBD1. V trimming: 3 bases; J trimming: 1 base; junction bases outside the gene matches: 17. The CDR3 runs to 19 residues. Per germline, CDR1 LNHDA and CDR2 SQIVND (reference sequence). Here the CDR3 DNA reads TGTGCCAGTAGTATGAATATTTGGACAGGCACCGTGCTTAACTATGGCTACACCTTC. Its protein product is CASSMNIWTGTVLNYGYTF.

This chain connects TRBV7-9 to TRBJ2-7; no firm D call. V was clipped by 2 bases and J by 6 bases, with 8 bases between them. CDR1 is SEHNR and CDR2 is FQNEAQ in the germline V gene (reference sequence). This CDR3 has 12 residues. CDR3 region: CASSLLRVEQYF. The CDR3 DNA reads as TGTGCCAGCAGCTTACTACGGGTCGAGCAGTACTTC.

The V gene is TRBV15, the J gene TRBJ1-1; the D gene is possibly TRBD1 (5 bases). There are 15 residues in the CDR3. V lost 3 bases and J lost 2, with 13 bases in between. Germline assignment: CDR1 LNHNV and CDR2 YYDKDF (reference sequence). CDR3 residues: CATSSAGLLNTEAFF. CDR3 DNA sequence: TGTGCCACCAGCAGTGCGGGGCTCTTAAACACTGAAGCTTTCTTT.